The T cell receptor beta chain under discussion was sequenced for a study of cytomegalovirus exposure and HLA in healthy donors. Study context: The 130 or so validation repertoires and the 666 first-cohort repertoires shared a platform, a later analysis reported. Overall study results and limits: The CMV antigen specificity of a few CMV-associated chains was confirmed through in vitro analysis. Reports credit the classifier with highly specific, highly sensitive diagnosis of cytomegalovirus status.

Clones were sequenced by immunoSEQ multiplex PCR, and TCRdb holds only the in-frame ones, with some missing. The sample holds 70,000 or so clones, 94% seen once. After removal of 1 base from V and 1 base from J, the junction contained 8 bases not matched to a gene. The germline gives CDR1 LGHNA, CDR2 YNFKEQ. The CDR3 is 17 residues long. Donors were drawn from the approximately 120-subject validation cohort, separate from the approximately 680-subject first cohort. Points on this clone: Its antigen is unidentified.

The receptor's source is a woman aged 18-29 years in good health and CMV-seronegative. The chain uses TRBV4-2 and TRBJ1-2; TRBD1 agrees at 8 bases. The sample comprised PBMCs. The CDR3 loop reads CASSQVSIDRGNYGYTF. In DNA form, the CDR3 reads TGTGCCAGCAGCCAAGTGTCCATCGACAGGGGTAACTATGGCTACACCTTC.